The entry that follows covers one TCR beta chain sequence. In Seattle, patients joined the study during active infection and were tracked longitudinally. This entry belongs to a study of blood T cell repertoires in COVID-19. The CDR3 spans 13 residues. Germline CDR1 reads GTSNPN; CDR2 reads SVGIG (reference sequence). V was trimmed by 4 bases and J by 5 bases, leaving 9 bases between them. The assay was immunoSEQ multiplex PCR, and TCRdb's table has in-frame clones only and misses some. Of 400,000 to 450,000 clones in the sample, around 88% were seen once. The sample consisted of peripheral blood. The gene calls are TRBV30 and TRBJ1-6; D perhaps matches TRBD1 (5 bases). The TCR sequence derives from a woman aged 45-60 years with COVID-19, enrolled during active disease. The CDR3 loop is CAWTGLHNSPLHF. CDR3 bases: TGTGCCTGGACAGGGCTACATAATTCACCCCTCCACTTT.